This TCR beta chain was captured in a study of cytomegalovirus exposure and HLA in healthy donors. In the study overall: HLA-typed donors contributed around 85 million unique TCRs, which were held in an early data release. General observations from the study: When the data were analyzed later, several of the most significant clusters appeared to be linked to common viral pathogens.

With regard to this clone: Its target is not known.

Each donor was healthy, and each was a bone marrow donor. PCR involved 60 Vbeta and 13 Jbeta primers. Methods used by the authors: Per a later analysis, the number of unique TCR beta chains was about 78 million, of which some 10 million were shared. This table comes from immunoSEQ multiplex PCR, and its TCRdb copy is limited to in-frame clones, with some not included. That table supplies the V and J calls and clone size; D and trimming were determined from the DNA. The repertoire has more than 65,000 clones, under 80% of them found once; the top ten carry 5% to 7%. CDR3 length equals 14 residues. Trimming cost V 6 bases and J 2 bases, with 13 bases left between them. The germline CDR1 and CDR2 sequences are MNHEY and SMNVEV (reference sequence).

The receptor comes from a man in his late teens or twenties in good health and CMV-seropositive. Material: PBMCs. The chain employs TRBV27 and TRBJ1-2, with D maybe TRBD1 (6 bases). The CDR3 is CASSTDSTNYGYTF. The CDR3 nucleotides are TGTGCCAGCAGCACGGACAGTACCAACTATGGCTACACCTTC.